These 31 T cell receptor beta chains originate from one sample sequenced in a study of molecular identifiers for immune sequencing clone quantification. TCRdb re-called the PCR reads through MiXCR, storing one row per CDR3 protein. The sample lists around 470,000 distinct CDR3 sequences, about 26% seen once, with over 0.6% in the top ten. Sample: naive CD8+ T cells from blood, with Jurkat cell RNA spiked in. Noted subset: FACS-sorted CD8+CD4-CCR7+CD45RA+ naive T cells. These receptors came from a human donor in good health. Some libraries in this study had Jurkat cell RNA spiked in.

This clonotype showed up many times. This chain uses TRBV5-6 with TRBJ1-4; weak D call: TRBD1 (6 bases). Deletions cut 2 bases from V and 8 bases from J, with 16 bases between. Germline CDR1 and CDR2: SGHDT and YYEEEE. The CDR3 runs to 15 residues. The CDR3 region is CASSFELDSEEKLFF. CDR3 sequence (DNA): TGTGCCAGCAGCTTTGAGTTGGACAGTGAAGAAAAACTGTTTTTT.

The genes are TRBV7-9 and TRBJ1-3; D remains unclear. The CDR3 runs to 12 residues. The ends were cut back, 2 bases at V and 8 bases at J, with 7 bases in the middle. Germline values: CDR1 SEHNR, CDR2 FQNEAQ (reference sequence). The CDR3 reads CASSLYPDTIYF. As DNA, the CDR3 is TGTGCCAGCAGCTTATATCCGGACACCATATATTTT.

This clonotype was picked up one time. The conserved phenylalanine or tryptophan is not found at the CDR3 terminus, so this likely reflects a read error. This rearrangement joins TRBV29-1 to TRBJ2-5, with TRBD2 identical over 9 bases. The trim removed 3 bases at V and 5 bases at J, leaving 7 bases unmatched. Germline CDR1 and CDR2: SQVTM and ANQGSEA. CDR3 size: 14 residues. CDR3 residues: CSVEGLASRETQYL. The CDR3, as DNA: TGCAGCGTTGAGGGACTAGCCTCCCGGGAGACCCAGTACCTC.

There are a few counts of this clonotype. The chain carries TRBV7-9 and TRBJ2-4; D not resolved. The CDR3 extends over 16 amino acids. The ends were cut back, 1 base at V and 0 bases at J, with 10 bases in the middle. Per germline, CDR1 SEHNR and CDR2 FQNEAQ (reference sequence). CDR3 residues: CASSLVETTAKNIQYF. CDR3 sequence (DNA): TGTGCCAGCAGCTTAGTGGAGACAACAGCCAAAAACATTCAGTACTTC.

This clonotype was counted ten times or more. The chain uses TRBV20-1 and TRBJ1-2, with D unclear. The CDR3 is made up of 15 amino acids. Per the germline V gene, CDR1 is DFQATT and CDR2 is SNEGSKA (reference sequence). V lost 0 bases, J lost 0 bases, and 11 bases lay in between. The CDR3, as DNA: TGCAGTGCTAGAGATGCCCGACAAACTAACTATGGCTACACCTTC. It encodes CSARDARQTNYGYTF.

There are a few counts of this clonotype. V usage is TRBV18 and J usage is TRBJ2-7, with 9 positions matching TRBD1. CDR1 and CDR2 (germline): KGHSH, LQKENI. The CDR3 consists of 14 residues. Trimming cost V 3 bases and J 7 bases; bases outside gene matches: 7. CDR3 nucleotide sequence: TGTGCCAGCTCACCGACAGGGGGTCAACGGGAGCAGTACTTC. Translating it yields CASSPTGGQREQYF.

With regard to this clonotype: Possible read error: a much larger clone is one base away. This rearrangement joins TRBV15 to TRBJ1-5, with D possibly TRBD1 on 5 matching bases. The CDR3 sequence is 15 residues long. Germline CDR1 and CDR2: LNHNV and YYDKDF (reference sequence). V was shortened by 0 bases and J by 11 bases, with 17 bases between the two germline ends. DNA for the CDR3: TGTGCCACCAGCAGAGATAGGCCTCCGGGGCAGACCCAGCATTTT. Amino acid sequence: CATSRDRPPGQTQHF.

This chain connects TRBV5-5 to TRBJ2-7; 11 positions match TRBD2. Germline V gene lookup returns CDR1 SGHKS and CDR2 YYEKEE (reference sequence). V lost 2 bases and J lost 3; bases outside the gene matches: 4. The CDR3 length is 15 residues. The CDR3 coding sequence is TGTGCCAGCAGCTTTTATACTAGCGGGAGCTACGAGCAGTACTTC. Residues: CASSFYTSGSYEQYF.

The gene calls are TRBV7-3 and TRBJ2-3; TRBD2 aligns across 7 bases. This CDR3 contains 16 residues. Germline CDR1 SGHTA, CDR2 FQGTGA. V was pared by 5 bases and J by 4 bases, with 12 bases of the junction left unmatched. CDR3 in DNA: TGTGCCAGCAGCGCGCAATCGGGGAGGGGCGCAGATACGCAGTATTTT. Translating it yields CASSAQSGRGADTQYF.

This clonotype appeared a few times. This chain joins TRBV19 and TRBJ2-7, with TRBD1 identical over 7 bases. CDR1 is LNHDA, CDR2 SQIVND, per germline (reference sequence). J was trimmed by 1 base and V by 3 bases; bases with no gene match: 6. The CDR3 runs 15 residues. CDR3 residues: CASSILQGNSYEQYF. The CDR3 DNA reads TGTGCCAGTAGTATCCTACAGGGGAATTCCTACGAGCAGTACTTC.

The J gene is TRBJ2-7, the V gene TRBV5-5, with D unclear. Trimming left V 4 bases short and J 4 bases short, with 12 bases between. CDR3 size: 13 residues. Germline V lookup: CDR1 SGHKS, CDR2 YYEKEE (reference sequence). This chain's CDR3 is CASSHSVGYEQYF. CDR3 DNA sequence: TGTGCCAGCAGCCACTCCGTGGGATACGAGCAGTACTTC.

This clonotype was picked up a small number of times. The CDR3, as DNA: TGTGCCAGCAGTTTAGGTGAGCTGACTGAAGCTTTCTTT. Amino acids: CASSLGELTEAFF. V gene TRBV12-3 or TRBV12-4 combines with J gene TRBJ1-1; no clear D. The CDR3 sequence is 13 residues long. The ends were cut back, 1 base at V and 5 bases at J, with 8 bases in the middle.

The chain uses TRBV19 and TRBJ1-5; D remains ambiguous. V lost 3 bases and J lost 5, with 8 bases in between. The germline V gene encodes CDR1 LNHDA and CDR2 SQIVND (reference sequence). The CDR3 is 13 amino acids. The CDR3 DNA reads as TGTGCCAGTAGTATCACTGGGGATCAGCCCCAGCATTTT. As protein: CASSITGDQPQHF. Looking up the rest from reference TRBV19 and TRBJ1-5 gives the full variable domain: DGGITQSPKYLFRKEGQNVTLSCEQNLNHDAMYWYRQDPGQGLRLIYYSQIVNDFQKGDIAEGYSVSREKKESFPLTVTSAQKNPTAFYLCASSITGDQPQHFGDGTRLSIL.

In the case of this clonotype: A much larger clonotype is one base distant, so this may be a read error. Without the conserved terminal phenylalanine or tryptophan, this CDR3 likely stems from a read error. The chain recombines TRBV7-8 with TRBJ2-1; 7 bases are a match to TRBD1. V dropped 6 bases and J dropped 0; count of bases not matched to a gene: 2. Germline assignment: CDR1 SGHVS and CDR2 FQNEAQ. The CDR3 totals 14 residues. The CDR3, as DNA: TGTGCCAGCAGGACAGGGCTCTCCTACAATGAGCAGTTCCTC. This encodes CASRTGLSYNEQFL.

The V gene is TRBV27, the J gene TRBJ2-7, with a possible D match to TRBD1 (6 bases). The CDR3 extends over 15 amino acids. V dropped 0 bases and J dropped 2 bases, with 11 bases sitting between them. Germline CDR1 MNHEY, CDR2 SMNVEV (reference sequence). Here the CDR3 reads CASSLSTAGAYEQYF. In DNA form, the CDR3 reads TGTGCCAGCAGTTTATCGACGGCAGGGGCCTACGAGCAGTACTTC.

On this clonotype: This may come from a read error, since a much larger clone is one base off. This likely comes from a read error, as the CDR3 has no conserved phenylalanine or tryptophan at its end. V and J are TRBV7-6 and TRBJ2-3, with TRBD2 matching 13 bases. Germline V gives CDR1 SGHVS, CDR2 FNYEAQ. The CDR3 is 17 residues long. V lost 5 bases to trimming and J lost 2 bases; unmatched junction nucleotides: 7. The CDR3 loop is CASSTGLAGALTDTQYL. CDR3 DNA: TGTGCCAGCAGCACAGGACTAGCGGGAGCTCTCACAGATACGCAGTATTTG.

This clonotype occurred a few times. The chain has TRBV9 and TRBJ2-6; 8 nucleotides agree with TRBD2. J gave up 0 bases and V 3 bases, and 8 bases lay outside the gene matches. The CDR3 is 18 residues long. CDR1 and CDR2 from the germline V gene are SGDLS and YYNGEE. The CDR3 sequence: CASSDLSGISSGANVLTF. CDR3 coding DNA: TGTGCCAGCAGCGACCTTAGCGGGATCAGCTCTGGGGCCAACGTCCTGACTTTC.

This clonotype was recorded once. A much larger clone sits a single nucleotide away, making a read error possible. The chain links TRBV4-1 to TRBJ2-7, with D possibly TRBD1 on 5 matching bases. This CDR3 has 16 residues. Germline loops: CDR1 MGHRA, CDR2 YSYEKL. This CDR3 is CASSQDEAGAGYERYF. For the CDR3, the DNA is TGCGCCAGCAGCCAAGATGAGGCAGGTGCAGGGTACGAGCGGTACTTC.

This clonotype showed up just a few times. The chain combines TRBV20-1 with TRBJ1-2; D is ambiguous. The V and J ends lost 3 bases and 5 bases respectively, with 13 bases between them. The V gene's germline CDR1 is DFQATT and CDR2 SNEGSKA (reference sequence). The CDR3 sequence is 13 residues long. The CDR3 DNA reads TGCAGTGCTAGTGCCTCCTTATTTTATGGCTACACCTTC. Translation: CSASASLFYGYTF.

A few counts support this clonotype. The gene calls are TRBV7-9 and TRBJ2-7, with TRBD2 identical over 8 bases. The V gene's germline CDR1 is SEHNR and CDR2 FQNEAQ (reference sequence). V lost 1 base to trimming and J lost 3 bases; unmatched junction nucleotides: 2. The CDR3 is made up of 14 amino acids. DNA for the CDR3: TGTGCCAGCAGCTTAGGGCGGGAGGACTACGAGCAGTACTTC. Amino acids: CASSLGREDYEQYF.

The chain carries TRBV21-1 and TRBJ1-5. TRBV21-1 is shown as a pseudogene. The CDR3 covers 14 residues. This CDR3 reads CASSKLRGNQPQHF. In nucleotides, the CDR3 is TGTGCCAGCAGCAAATTGAGAGGGAATCAGCCCCAGCATTTT.

Note on this clonotype: The conserved phenylalanine or tryptophan is not found at the CDR3 terminus, so this likely reflects a read error. CDR3 sequence (DNA): TGTGCCAGCAGCCCGGACATTGGTCAGCCCCAGCATTCT. As protein: CASSPDIGQPQHS. The rearrangement uses TRBV27 and TRBJ1-5; tentatively, D is TRBD1 (5 bases). Germline V gene data show CDR1 as MNHEY and CDR2 as SMNVEV (reference sequence). The CDR3 runs to 13 residues. Trimming took 6 bases from V and 6 from J, leaving 12 bases between them.

The chain uses TRBV4-3 and TRBJ1-1, with a weak D call TRBD1 (5 bases). Looked up from germline, CDR1 is LGHNA and CDR2 is YSLEER. V lost 0 bases and J 5 bases, leaving 13 bases between the germline ends. There are 15 residues in the CDR3. The CDR3 sequence: CASSQEGAGGTEAFF. Here the CDR3 DNA reads TGCGCCAGCAGCCAAGAAGGCGCGGGGGGAACTGAAGCTTTCTTT.

This clonotype was seen a handful of times. The chain uses TRBV27 and TRBJ1-5; D is uncertain. The length of the CDR3 is 18 residues. Germline V gives CDR1 MNHEY, CDR2 SMNVEV (reference sequence). Trimming removed 5 bases from V and 3 bases from J, with 23 bases in between. CDR3 DNA sequence: TGTGCCAGCAGTCTATTTTCGGCAAGTAGGACCCCCAATCAGCCCCAGCATTTT. Its translation: CASSLFSASRTPNQPQHF.

This chain joins TRBV7-9 and TRBJ2-1; perhaps TRBD2 as D (5 bases). V was pared by 7 bases and J by 0 bases, with 10 bases between. CDR1 SEHNR and CDR2 FQNEAQ come from the germline V gene (reference sequence). The CDR3 extends over 14 amino acids. The chain's CDR3 is CASTTTSSYNEQFF. The CDR3 bases are TGTGCCAGCACCACTACTAGCTCCTACAATGAGCAGTTCTTC.

Worth noting for this clonotype: A much larger clone lies a single base off, so this may be a read error. As the CDR3 is not closed by the conserved phenylalanine or tryptophan, this likely results from a read error. This chain connects TRBV4-1 to TRBJ1-2, with a weak D call TRBD1 (6 bases). This CDR3 contains 14 residues. Germline assignment: CDR1 MGHRA and CDR2 YSYEKL. Trimming pared 3 bases from V and 4 bases from J, leaving 12 bases between. CDR3 sequence (DNA): TGCGCCAGCAGCCAGATACAGGGAAGCTATGGCTACACCTCC. It translates to CASSQIQGSYGYTS.

As for this clonotype: With a much larger clone just one base away, this may be a read error. The CDR3 spells CASSHGLWEQYF. CDR3 nucleotide sequence: TGTGCCAGCAGTCACGGACTGTGGGAGCAGTACTTC. The genes are TRBV6-2 or TRBV6-3 and TRBJ2-7, with a tentative D call TRBD2 (5 bases). Germline V CDR1 and CDR2: MNHEY, SVGEGT. The germline V and J ends were trimmed by 5 bases and 7 bases, with 12 bases remaining between them. CDR3 length: 12 amino acids.

This clonotype was detected only a few times. V usage is TRBV24-1 and J usage is TRBJ2-2; D tentatively reads TRBD1 or TRBD2 (5 bases each). The CDR3 is 14 amino acids. V shed 6 bases and J shed 4 bases, with 11 bases lying between them. Germline V lookup: CDR1 KGHDR, CDR2 SFDVKD. In DNA, the CDR3 is TGTGCCACCAGTTGGGGGTTTCGCACCGGGGAGCTGTTTTTT. Translating it yields CATSWGFRTGELFF.

The sample holds a few counts of this clonotype. The J gene is TRBJ2-7, the V gene TRBV19, with D perhaps being TRBD1 or TRBD2 (5 bases each). The V gene lost 4 bases and the J gene lost 5 bases, with 12 bases spanning the gap. The length of the CDR3 is 13 residues. From germline, CDR1 is LNHDA and CDR2 SQIVND (reference sequence). The CDR3 nucleotides are TGTGCCAGTAGTAGGGGGTTCGCGGACGAGCAGTACTTC. Protein product: CASSRGFADEQYF.

This clonotype appeared many times. The chain uses TRBV27 and TRBJ2-1; TRBD2 matches 10 bases. CDR1 and CDR2 from the germline V gene are MNHEY and SMNVEV (reference sequence). The CDR3 covers 14 residues. The J segment lost 8 bases and the V segment lost 3 bases, leaving 4 bases of the junction unmatched. Here the CDR3 DNA reads TGTGCCAGCAGTTTTGCTAGCGGGGGCTATGAGCAGTTCTTC. Protein sequence: CASSFASGGYEQFF.

Concerning this clonotype: This may be a read error, as it is one base from a much larger clone. Given the absence of the conserved phenylalanine or tryptophan at the CDR3 end, a read error is likely. The chain uses TRBV4-3 and TRBJ2-7; D not certain. Trimming shortened V by 1 base and J by 0 bases, and 10 bases separated the two germline ends. Germline assignment: CDR1 LGHNA and CDR2 YSLEER. This CDR3 contains 15 residues. This chain's CDR3 is CASSQVGMSSYEQYS. CDR3 in DNA: TGCGCCAGCAGCCAAGTAGGTATGAGCTCCTACGAGCAGTACTCC.